The source of this T cell receptor beta chain is a study of OX40 agonist ivuxolimab in advanced cancers. Study-level information: The dose-escalation group included hepatocellular carcinoma, melanoma, renal cell carcinoma and head and neck cancer.

The cohort excluded patients with autoimmune disease history or systemic immunosuppression. The protocol was immunoSEQ multiplex PCR, while the TCRdb copy is restricted to in-frame clones and leaves out a portion. The table lists about 33,000 clones, around 80% of them singletons, with 20% to 25% in the top ten. In its sample, this clone is medium-sized. Its antigen is still unknown. Study-wide results and caveats: At 0.1 to 3.0 mg/kg, CD4+ and CD8+ blood T cells expanded clonally by week 6. Patients with a partial response at 0.1-3.0 mg/kg had among the lowest clonal expansion.

The CDR3 has 16 amino acids. Looked up from germline, CDR1 is SGHRS and CDR2 is YFSETQ. The ends were cut back, 4 bases at V and 5 bases at J, with 21 bases in the middle. The genes are TRBV5-1 and TRBJ2-5, with TRBD2 as a possible D gene (7 bases). This material consisted of CD4+ or CD8+ T cells sorted from blood, taken in a trial of the OX40 agonist ivuxolimab. The TCR comes from an adult with an advanced solid tumor such as melanoma, head and neck, liver or kidney cancer. CDR3 DNA sequence: TGCGCCAGCAGCCGGGACATTTCGACTAGCAGGGAGACCCAGTACTTC. Translated, it gives CASSRDISTSRETQYF.